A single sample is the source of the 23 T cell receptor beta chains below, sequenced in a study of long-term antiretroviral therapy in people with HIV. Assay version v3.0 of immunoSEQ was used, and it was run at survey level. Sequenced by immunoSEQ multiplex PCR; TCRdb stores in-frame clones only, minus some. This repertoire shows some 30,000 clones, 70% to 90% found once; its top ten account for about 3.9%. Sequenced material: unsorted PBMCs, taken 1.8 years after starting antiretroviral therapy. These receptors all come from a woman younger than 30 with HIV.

The CDR3 DNA reads as TGTGCCAGCAGCCAAAATCCAGGGGGCTATGGCTACACCTTC. It encodes CASSQNPGGYGYTF. This sequence joins TRBV11-2 and TRBJ1-2, with 7 bases that match TRBD1. Trimming removed 5 bases from V and 4 bases from J; junction bases left unmatched: 7. The length of the CDR3 is 14 residues. Germline V gene sequence: CDR1 SGHAT, CDR2 FQNNGV.

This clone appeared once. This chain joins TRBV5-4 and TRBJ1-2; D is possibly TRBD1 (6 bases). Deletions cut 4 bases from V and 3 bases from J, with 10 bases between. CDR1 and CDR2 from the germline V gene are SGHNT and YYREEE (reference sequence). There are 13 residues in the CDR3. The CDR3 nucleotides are TGTGCCAGCAGCGAAGGGGGGGACTATGGCTACACCTTC. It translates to CASSEGGDYGYTF. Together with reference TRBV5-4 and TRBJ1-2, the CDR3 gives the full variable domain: ETGVTQSPTHLIKTRGQQVTLRCSSQSGHNTVSWYQQALGQGPQFIFQYYREEENGRGNFPPRFSGLQFPNYSSELNVNALELDDSALYLCASSEGGDYGYTFGSGTRLTVV.

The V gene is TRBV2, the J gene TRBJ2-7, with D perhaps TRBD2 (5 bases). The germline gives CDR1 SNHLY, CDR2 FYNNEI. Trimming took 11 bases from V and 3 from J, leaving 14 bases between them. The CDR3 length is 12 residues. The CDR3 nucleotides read TGTGCCTCTCGGGGTGATGGCTACGAGCAGTACTTC. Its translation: CASRGDGYEQYF.

Here the CDR3 DNA reads TGTGCCAGCAGTGGTTTGGGACAGGGGGCGGGAGGCTACACCTTC. Its translation: CASSGLGQGAGGYTF. The chain carries TRBV9 and TRBJ1-2, with 12 bases that match TRBD1. The germline V gene encodes CDR1 SGDLS and CDR2 YYNGEE. CDR3 length: 15 residues. V lost 5 bases and J lost 8; bases outside the gene matches: 10.

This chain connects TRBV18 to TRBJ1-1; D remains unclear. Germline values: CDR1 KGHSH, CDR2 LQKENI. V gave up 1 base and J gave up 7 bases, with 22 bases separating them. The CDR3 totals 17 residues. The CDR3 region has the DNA TGTGCCAGCTCACCACTTCCCCTCGGGGAGGGCGATATTGAAGCTTTCTTT. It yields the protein CASSPLPLGEGDIEAFF. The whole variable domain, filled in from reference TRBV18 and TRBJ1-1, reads NAGVMQNPRHLVRRRGQEARLRCSPMKGHSHVYWYRQLPEEGLKFMVYLQKENIIDESGMPKERFSAEFPKEGPSILRIQQVVRGDSAAYFCASSPLPLGEGDIEAFFGQGTRLTVV.

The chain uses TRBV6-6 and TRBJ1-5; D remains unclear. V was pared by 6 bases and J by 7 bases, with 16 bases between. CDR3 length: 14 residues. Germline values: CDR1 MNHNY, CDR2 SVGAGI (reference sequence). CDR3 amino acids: CASSNGPSQQPQHF. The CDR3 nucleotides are TGTGCCAGCAGCAACGGGCCGTCCCAGCAGCCCCAGCATTTT.

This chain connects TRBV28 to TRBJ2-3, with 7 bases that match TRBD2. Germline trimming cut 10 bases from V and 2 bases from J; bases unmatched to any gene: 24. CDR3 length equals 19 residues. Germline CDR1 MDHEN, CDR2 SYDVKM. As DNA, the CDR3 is TGTGCCATCCAAACCTCCTATCTCCCTAGCGGACTTTACACAGATACGCAGTATTTT. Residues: CAIQTSYLPSGLYTDTQYF.

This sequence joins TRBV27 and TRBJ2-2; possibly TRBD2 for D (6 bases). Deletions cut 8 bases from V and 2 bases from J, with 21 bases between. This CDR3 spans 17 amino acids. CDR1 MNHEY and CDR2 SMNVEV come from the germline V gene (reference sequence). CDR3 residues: CASFHLPGLSNTGELFF. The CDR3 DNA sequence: TGTGCCAGCTTCCATTTACCGGGACTTAGCAACACCGGGGAGCTGTTTTTT.

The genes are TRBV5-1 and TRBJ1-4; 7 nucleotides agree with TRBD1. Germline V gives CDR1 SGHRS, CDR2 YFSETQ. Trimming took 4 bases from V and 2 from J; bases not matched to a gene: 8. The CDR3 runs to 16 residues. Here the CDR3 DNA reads TGCGCCAGCAGCCAGACAGGGAGTAGGACTAATGAAAAACTGTTTTTT. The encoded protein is CASSQTGSRTNEKLFF.

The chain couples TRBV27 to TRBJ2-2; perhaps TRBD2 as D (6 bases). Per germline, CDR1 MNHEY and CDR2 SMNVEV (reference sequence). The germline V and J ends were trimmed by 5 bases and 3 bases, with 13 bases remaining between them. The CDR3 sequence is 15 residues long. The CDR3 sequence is CASSKGPGDTGELFF. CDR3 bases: TGTGCCAGCAGTAAAGGACCGGGGGACACCGGGGAGCTGTTTTTT.

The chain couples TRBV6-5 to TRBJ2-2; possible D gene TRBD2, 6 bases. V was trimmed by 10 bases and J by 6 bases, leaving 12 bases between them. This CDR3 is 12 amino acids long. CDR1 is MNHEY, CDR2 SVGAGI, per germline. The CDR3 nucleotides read TGTGCCACTTTCACGGGGGCCGGGGAGCTGTTTTTT. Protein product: CATFTGAGELFF.

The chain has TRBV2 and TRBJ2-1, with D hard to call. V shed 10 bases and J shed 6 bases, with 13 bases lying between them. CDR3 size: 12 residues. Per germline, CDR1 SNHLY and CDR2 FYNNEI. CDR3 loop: CATRRSPNEQFF. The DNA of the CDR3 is TGTGCCACCCGACGGAGTCCCAATGAGCAGTTCTTC.

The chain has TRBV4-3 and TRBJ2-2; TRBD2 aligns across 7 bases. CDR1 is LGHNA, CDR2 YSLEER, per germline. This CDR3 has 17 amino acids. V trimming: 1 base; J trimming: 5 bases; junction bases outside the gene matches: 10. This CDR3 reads CASSQVLGLERTGELFF. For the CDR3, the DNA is TGCGCCAGCAGCCAAGTACTAGGACTAGAACGGACCGGGGAGCTGTTTTTT.

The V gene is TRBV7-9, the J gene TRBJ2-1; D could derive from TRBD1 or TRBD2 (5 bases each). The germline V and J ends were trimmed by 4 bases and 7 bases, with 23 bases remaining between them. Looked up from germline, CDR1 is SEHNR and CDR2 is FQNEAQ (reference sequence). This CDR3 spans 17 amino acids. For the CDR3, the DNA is TGTGCCAGCAGCTCCCTGGGGCCAGCGGACTCCCGGAATGAGCAGTTCTTC. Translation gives CASSSLGPADSRNEQFF.

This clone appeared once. The CDR3 here is CASSERGGWAYEQYF. CDR3 DNA sequence: TGTGCCAGCAGCGAAAGGGGGGGGTGGGCCTACGAGCAGTACTTC. The chain recombines TRBV6-1 with TRBJ2-7; TRBD2 might be the D (7 bases). The germline V gene encodes CDR1 MNHNS and CDR2 SASEGT. This CDR3 has 15 amino acids. Trimming removed 6 bases at V and 2 bases at J, with 17 bases between.

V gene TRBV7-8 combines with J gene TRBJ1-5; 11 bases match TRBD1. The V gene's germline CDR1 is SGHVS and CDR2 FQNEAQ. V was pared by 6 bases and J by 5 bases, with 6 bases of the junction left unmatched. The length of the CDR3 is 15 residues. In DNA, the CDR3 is TGTGCCAGCAGACCGGACAGGGGGCCTCATCAGCCCCAGCATTTT. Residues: CASRPDRGPHQPQHF.

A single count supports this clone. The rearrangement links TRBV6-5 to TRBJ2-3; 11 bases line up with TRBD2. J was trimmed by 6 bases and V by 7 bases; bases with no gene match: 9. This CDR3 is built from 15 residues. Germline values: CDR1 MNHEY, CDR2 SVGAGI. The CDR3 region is CASTRTSGRTDTQYF. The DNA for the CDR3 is TGTGCCAGCACCCGTACTAGCGGGAGAACGGATACGCAGTATTTT.

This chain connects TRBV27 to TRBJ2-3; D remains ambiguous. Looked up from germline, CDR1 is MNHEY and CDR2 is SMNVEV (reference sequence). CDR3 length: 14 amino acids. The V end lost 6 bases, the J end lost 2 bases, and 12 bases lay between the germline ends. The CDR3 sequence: CASSLDAPTDTQYF. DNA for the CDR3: TGTGCCAGCAGCCTAGACGCTCCCACAGATACGCAGTATTTT.

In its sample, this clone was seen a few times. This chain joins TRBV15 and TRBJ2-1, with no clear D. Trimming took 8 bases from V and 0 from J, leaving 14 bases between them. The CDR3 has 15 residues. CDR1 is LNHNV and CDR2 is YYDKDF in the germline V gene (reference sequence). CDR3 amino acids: CATSLPIPSYNEQFF. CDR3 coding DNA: TGTGCCACCTCGTTACCGATACCCTCCTACAATGAGCAGTTCTTC.

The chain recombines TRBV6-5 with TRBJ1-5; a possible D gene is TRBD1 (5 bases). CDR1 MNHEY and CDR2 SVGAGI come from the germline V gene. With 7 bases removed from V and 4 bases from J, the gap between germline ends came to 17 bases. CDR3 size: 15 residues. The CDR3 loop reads CASTNGAGGNQPQHF. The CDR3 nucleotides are TGTGCCAGCACCAACGGGGCAGGAGGGAATCAGCCCCAGCATTTT.

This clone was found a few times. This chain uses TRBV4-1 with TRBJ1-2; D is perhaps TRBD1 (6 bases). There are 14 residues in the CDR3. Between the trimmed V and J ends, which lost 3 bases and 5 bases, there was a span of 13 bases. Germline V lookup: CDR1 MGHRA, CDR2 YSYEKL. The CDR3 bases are TGCGCCAGCAGCCAGACAGGAGTGGGGTATGGCTACACCTTC. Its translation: CASSQTGVGYGYTF.

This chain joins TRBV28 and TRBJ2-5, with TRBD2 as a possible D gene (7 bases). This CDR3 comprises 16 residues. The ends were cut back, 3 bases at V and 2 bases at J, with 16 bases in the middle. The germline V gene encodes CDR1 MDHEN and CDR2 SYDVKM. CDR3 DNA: TGTGCCAGCAGTTTGGTGGGGGGGCGCCGTCAAGAGACCCAGTACTTC. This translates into CASSLVGGRRQETQYF.

The CDR3 here is CASSSVGSNQPQHF. Here the CDR3 DNA reads TGTGCCAGCAGCTCGGTAGGAAGCAATCAGCCCCAGCATTTT. The gene calls are TRBV7-2 and TRBJ1-5; D is uncertain. Germline V gene sequence: CDR1 SGHTA, CDR2 FQGNSA. The CDR3 consists of 14 residues. V gave up 4 bases and J gave up 1 base, with 8 bases separating them. Complete variable domain (other parts from reference TRBV7-2 and TRBJ1-5): GAGVSQSPSNKVTEKGKDVELRCDPISGHTALYWYRQSLGQGLEFLIYFQGNSAPDKSGLPSDRFSAERTGGSVSTLTIQRTQQEDSAVYLCASSSVGSNQPQHFGDGTRLSIL.